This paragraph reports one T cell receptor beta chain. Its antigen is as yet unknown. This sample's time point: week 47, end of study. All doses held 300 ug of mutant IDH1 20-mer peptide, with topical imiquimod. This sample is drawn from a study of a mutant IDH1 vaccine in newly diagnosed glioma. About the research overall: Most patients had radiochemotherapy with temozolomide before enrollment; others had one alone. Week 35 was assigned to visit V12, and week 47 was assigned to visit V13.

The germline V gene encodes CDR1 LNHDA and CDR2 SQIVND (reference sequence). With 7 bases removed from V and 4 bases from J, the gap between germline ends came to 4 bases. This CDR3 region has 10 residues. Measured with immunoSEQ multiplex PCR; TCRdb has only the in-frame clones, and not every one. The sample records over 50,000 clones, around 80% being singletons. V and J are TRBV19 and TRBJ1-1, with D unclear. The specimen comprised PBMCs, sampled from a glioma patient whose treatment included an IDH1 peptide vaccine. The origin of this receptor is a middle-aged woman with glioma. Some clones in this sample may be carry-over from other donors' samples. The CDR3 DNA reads TGTGCCAGTAAGGCCACTGAAGCTTTCTTT. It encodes CASKATEAFF.